The 8 T cell receptor beta chains reported below all come from one sample, sequenced in a study of CD8+CD57+ T cells in acquired aplastic anemia. According to the study, genomic DNA was the template for TCR beta VDJ and CDR3 profiling. TCRdb recomputed calls from the reads with MiXCR, one row per CDR3 protein. Among approximately 260,000 distinct CDR3 sequences listed, 65% to 90% were seen once. Those patients picked for sequencing had displayed CD8+CD57+ cell expansion on flow cytometry. What was sequenced was sorted CD4+, CD8+, or CD8+CD57+ T cells (not recorded which) from PBMCs. These TCRs come from a human donor with aplastic anemia.

As for this clonotype: The conserved final phenylalanine or tryptophan is absent from the CDR3, which likely points to a read error. Because the CDR3's place on the DNA is in doubt, the DNA is left out and the CDR3 is given as listed by TCRdb. The chain employs TRBV7-9 and TRBJ1-2; TRBD1 is the table's D call, not checked against the DNA. Germline V gene sequence: CDR1 SEHNR, CDR2 FQNEAQ (reference sequence). The CDR3 has 13 amino acids, counting both end residues. The CDR3 loop is CASSLVPGERYFG.

The chain links TRBV5-4 to TRBJ1-2; no clear D gene. Germline assignment: CDR1 SGHNT and CDR2 YYREEE (reference sequence). This CDR3 contains 15 residues. V gave up 4 bases and J gave up 0 bases, with 13 bases separating them. The CDR3 reads CASSLTGATNYGYTF. The CDR3 DNA reads TGTGCCAGCAGCCTTACTGGCGCCACTAACTATGGCTACACCTTC.

The V gene is TRBV7-9, the J gene TRBJ1-2; D call uncertain. The CDR3 runs to 16 residues. V dropped 4 bases and J dropped 7 bases, with 22 bases sitting between them. Germline CDR1 reads SEHNR; CDR2 reads FQNEAQ (reference sequence). The CDR3 DNA reads as TGTGCCAGCAGCTCCCCAAGGTACCCGCTCACCGGTGGCTACACCTTC. Amino acids: CASSSPRYPLTGGYTF. Full variable domain (rest looked up from reference TRBV7-9 and TRBJ1-2): DTGVSQNPRHKITKRGQNVTFRCDPISEHNRLYWYRQTLGQGPEFLTYFQNEAQLEKSRLLSDRFSAERPKGSFSTLEIQRTEQGDSAMYLCASSSPRYPLTGGYTFGSGTRLTVV.

In the case of this clonotype: The CDR3 ends on some other residue instead of the conserved phenylalanine or tryptophan, so this is likely a read error. The rearrangement joins TRBV9 to TRBJ1-1; D is perhaps TRBD1 (6 bases). The CDR3 is 15 residues long. V was trimmed by 4 bases and J by 6 bases, leaving 19 bases between them. Germline V CDR1 and CDR2: SGDLS, YYNGEE. CDR3 sequence: CASSQEGGGRPEAFS. Here the CDR3 DNA reads TGTGCCAGCAGCCAAGAAGGGGGGGGGAGGCCTGAAGCTTTCTCT.

The chain couples TRBV7-3 to TRBJ2-1; D possibly corresponds to TRBD1 (6 bases). Germline CDR1 reads SGHTA; CDR2 reads FQGTGA. The V end was cut by 5 bases, the J end by 9 bases, with 23 bases between. CDR3 length equals 16 residues. CDR3 residues: CASSPGGTWGETEQFF. The CDR3 DNA reads TGTGCCAGCAGCCCTGGGGGCACATGGGGAGAGACTGAGCAGTTCTTC.

Remarks on this clonotype: The missing conserved phenylalanine or tryptophan at the end of this CDR3 makes a read error likely. The chain joins TRBV2 to TRBJ2-3; D call uncertain. The CDR3 consists of 14 residues. The V gene lost 6 bases and the J gene lost 9 bases, with 19 bases spanning the gap. Germline values: CDR1 SNHLY, CDR2 FYNNEI. CDR3 amino acids: CASSFAAGLVTQYL. DNA of the CDR3: TGTGCCAGCAGCTTCGCGGCAGGTCTCGTGACGCAGTATTTG.

The V call is TRBV7-2, the J call TRBJ1-1, with D possibly TRBD1 on 6 matching bases. The length of the CDR3 is 16 residues. The germline V and J ends were trimmed by 6 bases and 10 bases, with 27 bases remaining between them. Germline V gene lookup returns CDR1 SGHTA and CDR2 FQGNSA. The DNA of the CDR3 is TGTGCCAGCAGACCTCCCCGGGGACACGAGATCGGCATAGCTTTCTTT. This encodes CASRPPRGHEIGIAFF.

This sequence joins TRBV7-8 and TRBJ2-6; 7 bases map to TRBD2. With V trimmed by 5 bases and J by 11 bases, 18 bases remained unmatched. The germline CDR1 and CDR2 sequences are SGHVS and FQNEAQ. This CDR3 region has 17 residues. The CDR3, as DNA: TGTGCCAGCAGCCTAGGGAGGGTCCCCGCTGCGCCCTACGTCCTGACTTTC. Its translation: CASSLGRVPAAPYVLTF.